These 9 T cell receptor beta chains originate from one sample sequenced in a study of neurological immune-mediated disorders. TCRdb re-called the 5' RACE reads through MiXCR, storing one row per CDR3 protein. This repertoire shows around 46,000 distinct CDR3 sequences, about 2% found once; its top ten account for less than 2.5%. Sequencing used PBMCs. The source of these receptors is a woman in her thirties or forties with multiple sclerosis.

This clonotype came up many times. This sequence joins TRBV5-1 and TRBJ2-3, with TRBD1 identical over 7 bases. The germline V gene encodes CDR1 SGHRS and CDR2 YFSETQ. The CDR3 sequence is 13 residues long. With V trimmed by 4 bases and J by 5 bases, 4 bases remained unmatched. The CDR3 here is CASSQTGIDTQYF. The CDR3 region has the DNA TGCGCCAGCAGCCAGACAGGGATAGATACGCAGTATTTT.

This clonotype was picked up many times. The rearrangement joins TRBV21-1 to TRBJ1-6; the DNA was not used to check the table's D call, TRBD1. TRBV21-1 is a documented pseudogene. The CDR3 extends over 13 amino acids. The CDR3 spells CAARGQQNSPLHF. In DNA form, the CDR3 reads TGTGCCGCCCGGGGACAGCAGAATTCACCCCTCCACTTT.

This clonotype was seen ten or more times. V gene TRBV7-8 combines with J gene TRBJ2-1; the D gene could be TRBD1 or TRBD2 (5 bases each). Trimming left V 5 bases short and J 9 bases short, with 17 bases between. This CDR3 contains 14 residues. Germline V gene data show CDR1 as SGHVS and CDR2 as FQNEAQ. The CDR3 region is CASSPRGTAGEQFF. The CDR3 nucleotides are TGTGCCAGCAGCCCCCGGGGCACCGCGGGTGAGCAGTTCTTC. The full variable domain, its missing parts supplied by reference TRBV7-8 and TRBJ2-1, is GAGVSQSPRYKVAKRGQDVALRCDPISGHVSLFWYQQALGQGPEFLTYFQNEAQLDKSGLPSDRFFAERPEGSVSTLKIQRTQQEDSAVYLCASSPRGTAGEQFFGPGTRLTVL.

This clonotype was recorded many times. The V call is TRBV20-1, the J call TRBJ1-2, with no clear D. Trimming took 6 bases from V and 7 from J, leaving 12 bases between them. This CDR3 is built from 11 residues. Germline V CDR1 and CDR2: DFQATT, SNEGSKA (reference sequence). CDR3: CSASLGFGYTF. The CDR3 nucleotides read TGCAGTGCCTCACTAGGGTTTGGCTACACCTTC.

This clonotype was found many times. The chain carries TRBV5-1 and TRBJ2-7; tentative D call: TRBD1 (6 bases). Germline CDR1 and CDR2: SGHRS and YFSETQ. V was clipped by 1 base and J by 9 bases, with 14 bases between them. CDR3 length: 13 residues. CDR3 sequence reads: CASSLILSGVQYF. The CDR3 region has the DNA TGCGCCAGCAGCTTGATCCTCTCAGGGGTGCAGTACTTC.

This clonotype was seen repeatedly, ten times or more. The chain links TRBV5-1 to TRBJ2-5; 9 nucleotides align to TRBD2. The CDR3 runs 14 residues. Germline lookup yields CDR1 SGHRS and CDR2 YFSETQ. J gave up 4 bases and V 4 bases, and 5 bases lay outside the gene matches. The CDR3 region is CASSAGLAGETQYF. CDR3 nucleotide sequence: TGCGCCAGCAGCGCGGGACTAGCTGGAGAGACCCAGTACTTC.

This clonotype was seen at least ten times. The chain is built from TRBV24-1 and TRBJ2-2; D may be TRBD2 (6 bases). Germline V gene data show CDR1 as KGHDR and CDR2 as SFDVKD. The V end was cut by 9 bases, the J end by 5 bases, with 9 bases between. The CDR3 length is 12 residues. In DNA form, the CDR3 reads TGTGCCACCTGCGGGGTAACCGGGGAGCTGTTTTTT. Translated, it gives CATCGVTGELFF.

This clonotype was found many times. The gene calls are TRBV3-1 and TRBJ1-2, with a possible D match to TRBD1 (5 bases). This CDR3 spans 14 amino acids. V shed 4 bases and J shed 8 bases, with 17 bases lying between them. CDR1 and CDR2 (germline): LGHDT, YNNKEL (reference sequence). DNA of the CDR3: TGTGCCAGCAGCCCATCTACAGGACGCGGCGGCTACACCTTC. It codes for CASSPSTGRGGYTF.

The sample holds many counts of this clonotype. The chain couples TRBV12-3 or TRBV12-4 to TRBJ1-4; D gene uncertain. Deletions cut 7 bases from V and 8 bases from J, with 14 bases between. The CDR3 is 13 amino acids. The CDR3 loop reads CASTQWEGEKLFF. In DNA, the CDR3 is TGTGCCAGCACCCAATGGGAGGGAGAAAAACTGTTTTTT.